These 25 T cell receptor beta chains were all obtained from the same sample, sequenced in a study of T cells after yellow fever vaccination. TCRdb passed the 5' RACE reads through MiXCR, listing each CDR3 protein once. The sample includes under 600,000 distinct CDR3 sequences, just over 20% of them seen just once. The sample here was PBMCs, taken roughly 23 days after the first yellow fever vaccination. The source of these receptors is a man younger than 35 who received the YFV17D yellow fever vaccine.

The chain has TRBV5-1 and TRBJ1-1; 8 nucleotides match TRBD1. The CDR3 loop spans 14 amino acids. Germline assignment: CDR1 SGHRS and CDR2 YFSETQ. V trimming: 4 bases; J trimming: 2 bases; junction bases outside the gene matches: 4. The CDR3 DNA follows: TGCGCCAGCAGCGGACAGGGCCTAAACACTGAAGCTTTCTTT. The encoded protein is CASSGQGLNTEAFF.

As for this clonotype: This clone may be a read error of a much larger clone one base away. The chain carries TRBV7-8 and TRBJ2-5; D is ambiguous. Germline assignment: CDR1 SGHVS and CDR2 FQNEAQ. V was trimmed by 1 base and J by 1 base, leaving 13 bases between them. The CDR3 spans 16 residues. CDR3 sequence reads: CASSLDSGPLQETQYF. Here the CDR3 DNA reads TGTGCCAGCAGCTTAGACAGTGGGCCGCTCCAAGAGACCCAGTACTTC.

The genes are TRBV30 and TRBJ2-5; 8 positions agree with TRBD1. V lost 0 bases and J lost 4; bases outside the gene matches: 1. CDR3 length equals 13 residues. Germline CDR1 and CDR2: GTSNPN and SVGIG (reference sequence). In DNA, the CDR3 is TGTGCCTGGAGTGTAGGACAGGGAGAGACCCAGTACTTC. Protein: CAWSVGQGETQYF.

This clonotype has a handful of counts. The CDR3 coding sequence is TGTGCCAGCAGCCAAAGGCCAGGGGAAAAGGCTTTCTTT. As protein: CASSQRPGEKAFF. The chain combines TRBV3-1 with TRBJ1-1; TRBD1 might be the D (6 bases). Per the germline V gene, CDR1 is LGHDT and CDR2 is YNNKEL (reference sequence). CDR3 length: 13 residues. V lost 2 bases and J lost 11, with 15 bases in between.

This chain uses TRBV6-5 with TRBJ2-1; D not resolved. The CDR3 is made up of 15 amino acids. CDR1 and CDR2 (germline): MNHEY, SVGAGI. With 0 bases removed from V and 9 bases from J, the gap between germline ends came to 15 bases. The CDR3 spells CASSYSLQLRSEQFF. The CDR3 DNA reads TGTGCCAGCAGTTACTCGCTACAGTTACGTAGTGAGCAGTTCTTC.

This clonotype was found many times. The V and J genes are TRBV7-9 and TRBJ1-2; D gene ambiguous. Trimming pared 5 bases from V and 3 bases from J, leaving 10 bases between. Germline CDR1 is SEHNR and CDR2 is FQNEAQ (reference sequence). This CDR3 contains 13 residues. This CDR3 reads CASSPTGDYGYTF. In nucleotides, the CDR3 is TGTGCCAGCAGCCCGACCGGGGACTATGGCTACACCTTC.

This clonotype was detected ten times or more. CDR3 residues: CASSQVLWYNEQFF. CDR3 bases: TGCGCCAGCAGCCAAGTCCTCTGGTACAATGAGCAGTTCTTC. This chain connects TRBV4-3 to TRBJ2-1, with D unresolved. The V and J ends lost 1 base and 4 bases respectively, with 8 bases between them. CDR1 is LGHNA, CDR2 YSLEER, per germline. The CDR3 is 14 amino acids.

This clonotype came up a few times. The J gene is TRBJ2-3, the V gene TRBV9, with D unresolved. Germline V gives CDR1 SGDLS, CDR2 YYNGEE. CDR3 length: 14 residues. V was clipped by 0 bases and J by 3 bases, with 8 bases between them. In DNA form, the CDR3 reads TGTGCCAGCAGCGTAGCATTGCCAACAGATACGCAGTATTTT. Translated, it gives CASSVALPTDTQYF.

Only a few counts were recorded for this clonotype. The chain combines TRBV19 with TRBJ2-1; 10 nucleotides line up with TRBD2. V trimming: 5 bases; J trimming: 0 bases; junction bases outside the gene matches: 4. The germline CDR1 and CDR2 sequences are LNHDA and SQIVND (reference sequence). The CDR3 has 16 residues. DNA of the CDR3: TGTGCCAGTAGTCCTAGCGGGGGAAACTCCTACAATGAGCAGTTCTTC. As protein: CASSPSGGNSYNEQFF.

This clonotype has more than one count but fewer than ten. J is TRBJ2-5 and V is TRBV11-2; the match to TRBD2 covers 7 bases. J was trimmed by 6 bases and V by 0 bases; bases with no gene match: 4. CDR1 and CDR2 from the germline V gene are SGHAT and FQNNGV. This CDR3 has 14 residues. The CDR3 DNA follows: TGTGCCAGCAGCTTAGAACTAGCGATAAAGACCCAGTACTTC. This codes for CASSLELAIKTQYF.

This clonotype showed up just a few times. The rearrangement uses TRBV27 and TRBJ1-6; D gene uncertain. Trimming removed 3 bases from V and 14 bases from J, with 14 bases in between. The CDR3 totals 13 residues. Per germline, CDR1 MNHEY and CDR2 SMNVEV (reference sequence). CDR3 loop: CASSFSLATSLHF. CDR3 DNA sequence: TGTGCCAGCAGTTTTTCGCTGGCCACCTCCCTCCACTTT.

This clonotype was seen only a few times. The chain has TRBV7-9 and TRBJ2-7, with 7 nucleotides matching TRBD2. The length of the CDR3 is 13 residues. In germline, CDR1 is SEHNR, CDR2 FQNEAQ (reference sequence). J gave up 5 bases and V 5 bases, and 6 bases lay outside the gene matches. This CDR3 is CASSLLAFDEQYV. DNA for the CDR3: TGTGCCAGCAGCCTACTAGCGTTCGACGAGCAGTACGTC.

This clonotype appeared a few times. The chain combines TRBV19 with TRBJ2-2; 10 bases match TRBD1. J was trimmed by 6 bases and V by 6 bases; bases with no gene match: 10. The CDR3 runs 16 residues. In germline, CDR1 is LNHDA, CDR2 SQIVND (reference sequence). The CDR3 sequence: CASSARDRGFAGELFF. In DNA form, the CDR3 reads TGTGCCAGTAGCGCGCGGGACAGGGGATTCGCCGGGGAGCTGTTTTTT.

The chain has TRBV28 and TRBJ2-7, with D possibly being TRBD1 (6 bases). Trimming took 5 bases from V and 3 from J, leaving 14 bases between them. Germline V gene lookup returns CDR1 MDHEN and CDR2 SYDVKM. This CDR3 has 14 amino acids. The CDR3, as DNA: TGTGCCAGCAGTCCTCCGGGACACCTCTACGAGCAGTACGTC. Protein product: CASSPPGHLYEQYV.

This clonotype was seen only a few times. V gene TRBV4-3 combines with J gene TRBJ2-7; D remains unclear. Trimming shortened V by 0 bases and J by 3 bases, and 9 bases separated the two germline ends. The CDR3 extends over 14 amino acids. The germline V gene encodes CDR1 LGHNA and CDR2 YSLEER. As DNA, the CDR3 is TGCGCCAGCAGCCAAGATCGCCAGGTCTACGAGCAGTACTTC. Translating gives CASSQDRQVYEQYF.

The chain links TRBV6-1 to TRBJ1-6; perhaps TRBD1 as D (5 bases). This CDR3 region has 17 residues. Per germline, CDR1 MNHNS and CDR2 SASEGT. V lost 3 bases, J lost 3 bases, and 15 bases lay in between. CDR3 bases: TGTGCCAGCAGTGAGGAGAGTCGGGGGGGCTATAATTCACCCCTCCACTTT. Translated, it gives CASSEESRGGYNSPLHF.

There are a few counts of this clonotype. V gene TRBV5-5 combines with J gene TRBJ1-4, with a tentative D call TRBD1 (5 bases). This CDR3 region has 16 residues. The germline CDR1 and CDR2 sequences are SGHKS and YYEKEE (reference sequence). Trimming pared 2 bases from V and 10 bases from J, leaving 21 bases between. CDR3 DNA: TGTGCCAGCAGCTTCGCGCGGGGGGGGAATTTTGGAAAACTGTTTTTT. Translating gives CASSFARGGNFGKLFF.

This clonotype was counted only a few times. The V call is TRBV29-1, the J call TRBJ1-2; D might be TRBD1 (5 bases). The CDR3 is 14 residues long. Germline values: CDR1 SQVTM, CDR2 ANQGSEA. Trimming took 7 bases from V and 6 from J, leaving 21 bases between them. The CDR3 DNA reads as TGCAGCGCTGAGGGCGCCAGGGCGGGGGATGGCTACACCTTC. Translation: CSAEGARAGDGYTF.

This clonotype was seen many times. V and J are TRBV7-3 and TRBJ2-2; the D call may be TRBD1 or TRBD2 (5 bases each). CDR1 and CDR2 (germline): SGHTA, FQGTGA. Trimming removed 5 bases at V and 1 base at J, with 8 bases between. The CDR3 loop spans 14 amino acids. In DNA, the CDR3 is TGTGCCAGCAGCCGGGACGGGAACACCGGGGAGCTGTTTTTT. Protein: CASSRDGNTGELFF. Full variable domain (outside the CDR3, taken from reference TRBV7-3 and TRBJ2-2): GAGVSQTPSNKVTEKGKYVELRCDPISGHTALYWYRQSLGQGPEFLIYFQGTGAADDSGLPNDRFFAVRPEGSVSTLKIQRTERGDSAVYLCASSRDGNTGELFFGEGSRLTVL.

In this sample, this clonotype turned up a few times. This chain joins TRBV21-1 and TRBJ2-2; the table calls TRBD1, which could not be checked here. TRBV21-1 is classified as a pseudogene. The CDR3 extends over 15 amino acids. The chain's CDR3 is CASGQGAANTGELFF. CDR3 coding DNA: TGTGCCAGCGGGCAGGGGGCTGCGAACACCGGGGAGCTGTTTTTT.

The genes are TRBV7-3 and TRBJ1-1; TRBD1 matches 10 bases. V gave up 1 base and J gave up 5 bases; unmatched junction bases: 13. Germline loops: CDR1 SGHTA, CDR2 FQGTGA. The CDR3 runs 18 residues. The chain's CDR3 is CASSLRGRVGTGETEAFF. For the CDR3, the DNA is TGTGCCAGCAGCTTAAGGGGGAGGGTGGGGACAGGGGAGACTGAAGCTTTCTTT. The whole variable domain, filled in from reference TRBV7-3 and TRBJ1-1, reads GAGVSQTPSNKVTEKGKYVELRCDPISGHTALYWYRQSLGQGPEFLIYFQGTGAADDSGLPNDRFFAVRPEGSVSTLKIQRTERGDSAVYLCASSLRGRVGTGETEAFFGQGTRLTVV.

The table lists this clonotype with a few counts. The chain carries TRBV4-1 and TRBJ2-1; a possible D gene is TRBD1 (5 bases). The CDR3 spans 15 residues. The ends were cut back, 4 bases at V and 7 bases at J, with 17 bases in the middle. Germline loops: CDR1 MGHRA, CDR2 YSYEKL. In DNA, the CDR3 is TGCGCCAGCAGCCCCGACACAACGACAGTGAATGAGCAGTTCTTC. This encodes CASSPDTTTVNEQFF.

The chain has TRBV20-1 and TRBJ2-1; the D gene is possibly TRBD2 (6 bases). The ends were cut back, 5 bases at V and 5 bases at J, with 13 bases in the middle. Per the germline V gene, CDR1 is DFQATT and CDR2 is SNEGSKA (reference sequence). The CDR3 spans 13 residues. Here the CDR3 DNA reads TGCAGTGCTGGTGGGGGGAAGAACAATGAGCAGTTCTTC. As protein: CSAGGGKNNEQFF.

This clonotype showed up many times. DNA for the CDR3: TGCGCCAGCAGCTTGGGTTATAACTATGGCTACACCTTC. The encoded protein is CASSLGYNYGYTF. V and J are TRBV5-1 and TRBJ1-2; no firm D call. V was shortened by 0 bases and J by 1 base, with 4 bases between the two germline ends. CDR1 SGHRS and CDR2 YFSETQ come from the germline V gene. This CDR3 has 13 residues.

This clonotype has more than one count but fewer than ten. This rearrangement joins TRBV12-3 or TRBV12-4 to TRBJ1-2; D perhaps matches TRBD1 (5 bases). Deletions cut 5 bases from V and 4 bases from J, with 14 bases between. CDR3 length: 14 amino acids. CDR3 in DNA: TGTGCCAGCAGTCTGGGGGGGATGAGCTATGGCTACACCTTC. Translation: CASSLGGMSYGYTF.